These 2 T cell receptor beta chains share one sample of origin, sequenced in a study of shared clonotypes between healthy human individuals. The assay was immunoSEQ multiplex PCR, and TCRdb's table has in-frame clones only and misses some. The sample lists approximately 1,500,000 clones, approximately 97% occurring once. The sequencing input was naive CD4+ T cells sorted from blood. As for subset: CD45RA+ positively selected. These receptors were taken from a man under 40 in good health.

V and J are TRBV6-5 and TRBJ2-3, with 9 bases fitting TRBD1. Germline trimming cut 4 bases from V and 2 bases from J; bases unmatched to any gene: 4. The CDR3 consists of 15 residues. Germline V gives CDR1 MNHEY, CDR2 SVGAGI. In nucleotides, the CDR3 is TGTGCCAGCAGTTGGGGGGACAGGGCCACAGATACGCAGTATTTT. Protein product: CASSWGDRATDTQYF.

The chain joins TRBV6-6 to TRBJ2-7; D is undetermined. V lost 0 bases to trimming and J lost 0 bases, with 6 bases between them. The CDR3 totals 14 residues. The germline V gene encodes CDR1 MNHNY and CDR2 SVGAGI (reference sequence). The CDR3 region has the DNA TGTGCCAGCAGTTACTCCCAGATCTCCTACGAGCAGTACTTC. Protein product: CASSYSQISYEQYF.